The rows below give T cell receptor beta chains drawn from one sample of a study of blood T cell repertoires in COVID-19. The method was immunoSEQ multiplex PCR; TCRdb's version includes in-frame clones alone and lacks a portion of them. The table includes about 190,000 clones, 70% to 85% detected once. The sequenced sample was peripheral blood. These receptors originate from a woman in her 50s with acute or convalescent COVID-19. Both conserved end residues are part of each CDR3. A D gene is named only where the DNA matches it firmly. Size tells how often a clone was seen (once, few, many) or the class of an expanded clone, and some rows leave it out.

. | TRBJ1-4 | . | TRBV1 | TGCACCAGCAGCCAAGAACCCAGGGTGGGAAAACTGTTTTTT | CTSSQEPRVGKLFF
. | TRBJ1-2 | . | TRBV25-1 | TGTGCCAGCAGTCTTGAGGGCTATGGCTACACCTTC | CASSLEGYGYTF
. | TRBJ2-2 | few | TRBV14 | TGTGCCAGCAGATTGGGGACATACACCGGGGAGCTGTTTTTT | CASRLGTYTGELFF
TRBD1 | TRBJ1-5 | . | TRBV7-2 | TGTGCCAGCAGCTTTCGCCCGGGACAGGGGCGAGGAAGAGGGCATTTT | CASSFRPGQGRGRGHF
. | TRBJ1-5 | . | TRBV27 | TGTGCCAGCAGTTTCGCAGGGGCTTATAGCAATCAGCCCCAGCATTTT | CASSFAGAYSNQPQHF
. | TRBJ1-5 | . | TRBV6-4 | TGTGCCAGCAGCGCAAACGACAGGTCCAATCAGCCCCAGCATTTT | CASSANDRSNQPQHF
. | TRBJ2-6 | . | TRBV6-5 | TGTGCCAGCAGGGCTACAGGGAGTTCGGCCAACGTCCTGACTTTC | CASRATGSSANVLTF
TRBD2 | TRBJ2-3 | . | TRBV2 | TGTGCCAGCAGTGACGAGCGGGGATTCACAGATACGCAGTATTTT | CASSDERGFTDTQYF
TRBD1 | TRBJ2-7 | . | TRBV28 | TGTGCCAGCTTTCCGGGACAGTACCCCCTAGAGCAGTACTTC | CASFPGQYPLEQYF
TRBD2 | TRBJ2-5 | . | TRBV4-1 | TGCGCCAGCAGCCAAGTCCCAGGACTAGCGGGAGAGTGGGAGACCCAGTACTTC | CASSQVPGLAGEWETQYF
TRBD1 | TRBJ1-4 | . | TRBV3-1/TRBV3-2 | TGTGCCAGCAGCCATCGTGGACAGGACAATGAAAAACTGTTTTTT | CASSHRGQDNEKLFF
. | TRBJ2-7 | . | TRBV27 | TGTGCCAGCAGTTTAGAGGGGGCGGGAACCCAGCAGTACTTC | CASSLEGAGTQQYF
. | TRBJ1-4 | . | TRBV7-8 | TGTGCCAGCAGGATAAGTTCAGGGAGGACTAATGAAAAACTGTTTTTT | CASRISSGRTNEKLFF
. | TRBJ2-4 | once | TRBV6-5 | TGTGCCTGCCAGCGAGGAAACATTCAGTACTTC | CACQRGNIQYF
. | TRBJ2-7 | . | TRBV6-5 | TGTGCCAGCAGCCGAGGGTTTGACGAGCAGTACTTC | CASSRGFDEQYF
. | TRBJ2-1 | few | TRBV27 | TGTGCCAGCAGCCGCGGTCGGGCAGTCAGCGGTTCCTACAATGAGCAGTTCTTC | CASSRGRAVSGSYNEQFF
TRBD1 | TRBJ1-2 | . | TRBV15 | TGTGCCACCAGCAGAGAGTTCGCTGGGACAGGGGGGGCTGGCTACACCTTC | CATSREFAGTGGAGYTF
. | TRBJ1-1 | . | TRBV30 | TGTGCCTGGAGTCAGGACACTGAAGCTTTCTTT | CAWSQDTEAFF
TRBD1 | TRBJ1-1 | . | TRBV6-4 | TGTGCCAGCAGTGCCGACAGGGGAACTGAAGCTTTCTTT | CASSADRGTEAFF
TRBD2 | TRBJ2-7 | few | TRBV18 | TGTGCCAGCTCACCAGCCGATAGCGGGGGCTACGAGCAGTACTTC | CASSPADSGGYEQYF
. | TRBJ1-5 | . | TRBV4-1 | TGCGCCAGCAGCCAAGTCCTCTCGACAGAACTCAATCAGCCCCAGCATTTT | CASSQVLSTELNQPQHF
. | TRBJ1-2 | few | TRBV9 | TGTGCCAGCAGCATCCACGCGGGGGAGTCCGGCTACACCTTC | CASSIHAGESGYTF
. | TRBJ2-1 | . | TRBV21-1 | TGTGCCAGCAGCAACTGTCCTAGCGGGACCTACAATGAGCAGTTCTTC | CASSNCPSGTYNEQFF
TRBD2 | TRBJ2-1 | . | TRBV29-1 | TGCAGCGTTTTAGGACTAGCGGGGGGGGAAAATGAGCAGTTCTTC | CSVLGLAGGENEQFF
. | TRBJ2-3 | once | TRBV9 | TGTGCCAGCAGCGTTCTCCCCTTTGGGGGGACGGATACGCAGTATTTT | CASSVLPFGGTDTQYF
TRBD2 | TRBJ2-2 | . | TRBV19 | TGTGCCAGTAGGACCCCGGGACTAGCGAACACCGGGGAGCTGTTTTTT | CASRTPGLANTGELFF
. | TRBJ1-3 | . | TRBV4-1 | TGCGCCAGCAGCCAAGAACACAGGCTCCTAAGGACCCTCTCTGGAAACACCATATATTTT | CASSQEHRLLRTLSGNTIYF
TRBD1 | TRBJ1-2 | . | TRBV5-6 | TGTGCCAGCAGCTTGGTGTATGCGGAGGGGGCGCTTGGCTACACCTTC | CASSLVYAEGALGYTF
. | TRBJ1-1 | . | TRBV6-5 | TGTGCCAGCAGCCAACAGAAGAACACTGAAGCTTTCTTT | CASSQQKNTEAFF
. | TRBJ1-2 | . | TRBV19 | TGTGCCAGTAGTATGGCGGGGGACTATGGCTACACCTTC | CASSMAGDYGYTF
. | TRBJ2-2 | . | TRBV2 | TGTGCCAGCAGTTTGCTTTCGGGGACCGGGGAGCTGTTTTTT | CASSLLSGTGELFF
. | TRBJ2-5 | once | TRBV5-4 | TGTGCCAGCAGCTTGGTGGAGGGCCAAGAGACCCAGTACTTC | CASSLVEGQETQYF
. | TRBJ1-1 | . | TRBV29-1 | TGCAGCGTTGGAGACACTGAAGCTTTCTTT | CSVGDTEAFF
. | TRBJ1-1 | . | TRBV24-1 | TGTGCCACTTCGGGAGGGAACACTGAAGCTTTCTTT | CATSGGNTEAFF
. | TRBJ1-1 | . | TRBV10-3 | TGTGCCATCGCGGGGACTCCGAACACTGAAGCTTTCTTT | CAIAGTPNTEAFF
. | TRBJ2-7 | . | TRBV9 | TGTGCCAGCAGCCCGAGGGACTCCTACGAGCAGTACTTC | CASSPRDSYEQYF
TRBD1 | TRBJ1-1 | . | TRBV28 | TGTGCCAGCAGCCCCGCCGGACAGGGCAATCTGAACACTGAAGCTTTCTTT | CASSPAGQGNLNTEAFF
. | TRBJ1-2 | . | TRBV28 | TGTGCCACCCAGTTTATGATCGGCAGCGGGGTGGGCGGCTACACCTTC | CATQFMIGSGVGGYTF
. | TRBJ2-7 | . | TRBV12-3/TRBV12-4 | TGTGCCAGCAGTTTATCGGGACTGGAGCAGTACTTC | CASSLSGLEQYF
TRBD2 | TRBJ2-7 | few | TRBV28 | TGTGCCAGCAGTCCGGGGACTAGCGGGACCGAGCAGTACTTC | CASSPGTSGTEQYF
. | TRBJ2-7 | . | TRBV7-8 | TGTGCCAGCAGCCTGCCAGGTTCATCCTACGAGCAGTACTTC | CASSLPGSSYEQYF
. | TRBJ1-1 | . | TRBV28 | TGTGCCAGCAGTCCCTCCGGTTGGCGGGCCACTGAAGCTTTCTTT | CASSPSGWRATEAFF
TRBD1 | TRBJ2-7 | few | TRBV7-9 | TGTGCCAGCAGCCCCTGGACAGGGGTAAACGAGCAGTACTTC | CASSPWTGVNEQYF
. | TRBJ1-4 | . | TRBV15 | TGTGCCACCAGTATAAACCCGGGCTTAGGGGGTGAAAAACTGTTTTTT | CATSINPGLGGEKLFF
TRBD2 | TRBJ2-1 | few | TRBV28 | TGTGCCAGCAGTTTAACTGGACTAGCGGGGAACAATGAGCAGTTCTTC | CASSLTGLAGNNEQFF
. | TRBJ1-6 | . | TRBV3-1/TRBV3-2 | TGTGCCAGCAGCCAGACAGGCCCTAAGTCACCCCTCCACTTT | CASSQTGPKSPLHF
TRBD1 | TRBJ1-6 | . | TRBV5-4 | TGTGCCAGCAGCCGACAAACAGGGGGCGCCTATAATTCACCCCTCCACTTT | CASSRQTGGAYNSPLHF
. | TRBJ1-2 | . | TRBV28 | TGTGCCAGCAGTTTGGGCCCACTCCGGAGGTCCGATGGCTACACCTTC | CASSLGPLRRSDGYTF